A single sample is the source of the 9 T cell receptor beta chains below, sequenced in a study of T cell changes during pregnancy in multiple sclerosis. Using immunoSEQ multiplex PCR, the repertoire was profiled, and TCRdb retains in-frame clones only, with some absent. The sample includes about 32,000 clones, roughly nine tenths of them seen just once. The sample here was CD8+ T cells from peripheral blood mononuclear cells, taken in the third trimester of pregnancy. These TCRs come from a female donor with multiple sclerosis, enrolled in a pregnancy study.

Points on this clone: The junction departs from germline at one end; a sequencing error may be responsible. This chain uses TRBV27 with TRBJ2-5; TRBD2 agrees at 11 bases. The length of the CDR3 is 15 residues. Germline loops: CDR1 MNHEY, CDR2 SMNVEV (reference sequence). For the CDR3, the DNA is TGTGCCAGCAGCCAACTAGCGGGAGATCAAGAGGCCCAGTACTTC. Amino acids: CASSQLAGDQEAQYF.

The chain couples TRBV27 to TRBJ2-3, with D maybe TRBD1 (6 bases). Germline-derived CDR1 and CDR2 are MNHEY and SMNVEV (reference sequence). Between the trimmed V and J ends, which lost 5 bases and 0 bases, there was a span of 15 bases. The CDR3 runs 16 residues. CDR3: CASSPIRTESTDTQYF. The CDR3 DNA reads as TGTGCCAGCAGTCCCATACGGACAGAAAGCACAGATACGCAGTATTTT.

This clone was picked up one time. The chain has TRBV5-6 and TRBJ1-2, with 7 bases aligning to TRBD1. CDR1 and CDR2 (germline): SGHDT, YYEEEE. Germline trimming cut 5 bases from V and 6 bases from J; bases unmatched to any gene: 10. This CDR3 contains 14 residues. As DNA, the CDR3 is TGTGCCAGCAGTGACCATGGGACAGCGGATGGCTACACCTTC. This gives the protein CASSDHGTADGYTF. Using reference TRBV5-6 and TRBJ1-2 for the parts outside the CDR3, the full variable domain is DAGVTQSPTHLIKTRGQQVTLRCSPKSGHDTVSWYQQALGQGPQFIFQYYEEEERQRGNFPDRFSGHQFPNYSSELNVNALLLGDSALYLCASSDHGTADGYTFGSGTRLTVV.

The chain carries TRBV6-5 and TRBJ2-1; 10 nucleotides line up with TRBD2. The length of the CDR3 is 15 residues. With V trimmed by 4 bases and J by 3 bases, 3 bases remained unmatched. Germline V lookup: CDR1 MNHEY, CDR2 SVGAGI. The CDR3 sequence is CASSSSGRHYNEQFF. The CDR3, as DNA: TGTGCCAGCAGTTCTAGCGGGAGACACTACAATGAGCAGTTCTTC.

V usage is TRBV7-3 and J usage is TRBJ2-1; D perhaps matches TRBD2 (7 bases). Trimming took 4 bases from V and 0 from J, leaving 19 bases between them. The CDR3 consists of 18 residues. The germline CDR1 and CDR2 sequences are SGHTA and FQGTGA. This CDR3 reads CASSSYGGRESSYNEQFF. The CDR3, as DNA: TGTGCCAGCAGCTCTTACGGGGGGCGGGAGAGCTCCTACAATGAGCAGTTCTTC. Full variable domain (missing parts from reference TRBV7-3 and TRBJ2-1): GAGVSQTPSNKVTEKGKYVELRCDPISGHTALYWYRQSLGQGPEFLIYFQGTGAADDSGLPNDRFFAVRPEGSVSTLKIQRTERGDSAVYLCASSSYGGRESSYNEQFFGPGTRLTVL.

The chain joins TRBV27 to TRBJ2-5; 12 bases match TRBD1. The junction had 7 bases not matched to a gene; V was cut back by 0 bases and J by 5 bases. CDR1 and CDR2 from the germline V gene are MNHEY and SMNVEV (reference sequence). The CDR3 covers 17 residues. CDR3 region: CASSLSVGDRGRETQYF. Written as DNA, the CDR3 is TGTGCCAGCAGTTTATCAGTGGGGGACAGGGGGCGGGAGACCCAGTACTTC.

The chain links TRBV19 to TRBJ2-1, with TRBD1 matching 10 bases. The germline V gene encodes CDR1 LNHDA and CDR2 SQIVND (reference sequence). The CDR3 is 16 residues long. J was trimmed by 4 bases and V by 4 bases; bases with no gene match: 7. CDR3 nucleotides: TGTGCCAGTAGTAAGCCCGGGACAGGGGATTACAATGAGCAGTTCTTC. It yields the protein CASSKPGTGDYNEQFF.

Judged by abundance, this clone is medium-sized. V gene TRBV10-3 combines with J gene TRBJ2-1; 10 nucleotides match TRBD2. Germline values: CDR1 ENHRY, CDR2 SYGVKD. The V and J ends lost 5 bases and 3 bases, in that order; junction bases with no gene match: 13. CDR3 length: 18 amino acids. CDR3 bases: TGTGCCATCAGTCCCGGGACTAGCGAGATCTTCAACTACAATGAGCAGTTCTTC. Translating it yields CAISPGTSEIFNYNEQFF.

The genes are TRBV6-5 and TRBJ2-1, with TRBD2 matching over 11 bases. V was pared by 4 bases and J by 3 bases, with 5 bases of the junction left unmatched. Germline-derived CDR1 and CDR2 are MNHEY and SVGAGI. The length of the CDR3 is 16 residues. The CDR3 DNA is TGTGCCAGCAGTTCCGGGACTAGCGGTTTCTACAATGAGCAGTTCTTC. This translates into CASSSGTSGFYNEQFF.